A selection of T cell receptor beta chains follows, all from one sample in a study of CD8+ T cells in alopecia areata. TCRdb's table, derived via immunoSEQ multiplex PCR, lists solely in-frame clones and lacks some. This table has about 220,000 clones, 50% to 60% appearing once. Sequencing was performed on CD4+ T cells sorted from blood, taken at week 4, from a patient treated with tofacitinib. The receptors derive from a human donor with alopecia areata. Both conserved end residues are part of each CDR3. The order of the fields is D gene, J gene, V gene, clone size, CDR3 DNA, CDR3 protein. A D gene is named only where the DNA matches it firmly. A clone size is listed for some rows: how often the clone was seen (once, few, many), or a class if it is expanded.

d_gene: TRBD1
j_gene: TRBJ2-7
v_gene: TRBV10-3
abundance: NA
CDR3nt: TGTGCCATCAGTCCGACAGGGACCTCCTACGAGCAGTACTTC
CDR3aa: CAISPTGTSYEQYF

d_gene: NA
j_gene: TRBJ2-7
v_gene: TRBV29-1
abundance: few
CDR3nt: TGCAGCGTTGTGAGGGGGACCTACGAGCAGTACTTC
CDR3aa: CSVVRGTYEQYF

d_gene: NA
j_gene: TRBJ2-1
v_gene: TRBV5-6
abundance: NA
CDR3nt: TGTGCCAGCACGGAGATCGGTTCGGCAAATGAGCAGTTCTTC
CDR3aa: CASTEIGSANEQFF

d_gene: NA
j_gene: TRBJ1-1
v_gene: TRBV28
abundance: NA
CDR3nt: TGTGCCAGCAGTTTAGCGTTCACTGAAGCTTTCTTT
CDR3aa: CASSLAFTEAFF

d_gene: TRBD1
j_gene: TRBJ1-5
v_gene: TRBV30
abundance: NA
CDR3nt: TGTGCCTGGAGTGTAGGGGGCGCGAATCAGCCCCAGCATTTT
CDR3aa: CAWSVGGANQPQHF

d_gene: NA
j_gene: TRBJ2-1
v_gene: TRBV29-1
abundance: few
CDR3nt: TGCAGCGTAGCTCTTAAAATGATCGATGAGCAGTTCTTC
CDR3aa: CSVALKMIDEQFF

d_gene: TRBD1
j_gene: TRBJ1-2
v_gene: TRBV11-2
abundance: NA
CDR3nt: TGTGCCAGCAGCTTGACAGGGTCCCATGGCTACACCTTC
CDR3aa: CASSLTGSHGYTF

d_gene: NA
j_gene: TRBJ1-6
v_gene: TRBV5-1
abundance: NA
CDR3nt: TGCGCCAGCAGCTTGGTGTCGGAGAATTCACCCCTCCACTTT
CDR3aa: CASSLVSENSPLHF

d_gene: NA
j_gene: TRBJ2-1
v_gene: TRBV5-1
abundance: NA
CDR3nt: TGCGCCAGCGGGCCGGGGGTACAAACGTACAATGAGCAGTTCTTC
CDR3aa: CASGPGVQTYNEQFF

d_gene: NA
j_gene: TRBJ1-2
v_gene: TRBV29-1
abundance: few
CDR3nt: TGCAGGGACGGGGAGGTAATCTATGGCTACACCTTC
CDR3aa: CRDGEVIYGYTF

d_gene: TRBD2
j_gene: TRBJ2-1
v_gene: TRBV29-1
abundance: NA
CDR3nt: TGCAGCGTTGGAGCCCTGACTAGCGGGGGCCCCTACAATGAGCAGTTCTTC
CDR3aa: CSVGALTSGGPYNEQFF

d_gene: NA
j_gene: TRBJ2-3
v_gene: TRBV9
abundance: NA
CDR3nt: TGTGCCAGCAGCCCCAGCATAGGAACAGATACGCAGTATTTT
CDR3aa: CASSPSIGTDTQYF

d_gene: TRBD1
j_gene: TRBJ1-4
v_gene: TRBV15
abundance: NA
CDR3nt: TGTGCCACCAGCTTCAGGGGGCTTAATGAAAAACTGTTTTTT
CDR3aa: CATSFRGLNEKLFF

d_gene: TRBD2
j_gene: TRBJ2-1
v_gene: TRBV5-1
abundance: NA
CDR3nt: TGCGCCAGTAGGGCTAGCGGGGCGACCTACAATGAGCAGTTCTTC
CDR3aa: CASRASGATYNEQFF

d_gene: NA
j_gene: TRBJ1-1
v_gene: TRBV5-1
abundance: NA
CDR3nt: TGCGCCAGCAGCTTGGGGGTACCGAACACTGAAGCTTTCTTT
CDR3aa: CASSLGVPNTEAFF

d_gene: NA
j_gene: TRBJ1-1
v_gene: TRBV7-8
abundance: NA
CDR3nt: TGTGCCAGCAGCTTACCCGCGGAGGTGTATACTTTCTTT
CDR3aa: CASSLPAEVYTFF

d_gene: NA
j_gene: TRBJ1-6
v_gene: TRBV6-6
abundance: NA
CDR3nt: TGTGCCAGCAGTTATGATAATAATTCACCCCTCCACTTT
CDR3aa: CASSYDNNSPLHF

d_gene: TRBD1
j_gene: TRBJ2-4
v_gene: TRBV29-1
abundance: few
CDR3nt: TGCAGCGTGGGGGACAGGGGGGCCAAAAACATTCAGTACTTC
CDR3aa: CSVGDRGAKNIQYF

d_gene: TRBD1
j_gene: TRBJ1-1
v_gene: TRBV29-1
abundance: NA
CDR3nt: TGCAGCACCAGACAGGGGACCCTGAACACTGAAGCTTTCTTT
CDR3aa: CSTRQGTLNTEAFF

d_gene: TRBD1
j_gene: TRBJ2-1
v_gene: TRBV29-1
abundance: NA
CDR3nt: TGCAGCGTTGGAAACAGGGGCAATGAGCAGTTCTTC
CDR3aa: CSVGNRGNEQFF

d_gene: NA
j_gene: TRBJ2-7
v_gene: TRBV7-2
abundance: NA
CDR3nt: TGTGCCAGCAGCTTAGTAGGGACGACCTACGAGCAGTACTTC
CDR3aa: CASSLVGTTYEQYF

d_gene: NA
j_gene: TRBJ1-1
v_gene: TRBV11-2
abundance: NA
CDR3nt: TGTGCCAGCAGCCCCCGGCGGCAGGCCCGTATGAACACTGAAGCTTTCTTT
CDR3aa: CASSPRRQARMNTEAFF

d_gene: TRBD1
j_gene: TRBJ2-5
v_gene: TRBV11-2
abundance: NA
CDR3nt: TGTGCCAGCAGCCTAGGGGACAGGGAAGAGACCCAGTACTTC
CDR3aa: CASSLGDREETQYF

d_gene: NA
j_gene: TRBJ1-1
v_gene: TRBV25-1
abundance: NA
CDR3nt: TGTGCCAGCAGTGGTTTCAAGTTTGACACTGAAGCTTTCTTT
CDR3aa: CASSGFKFDTEAFF

d_gene: NA
j_gene: TRBJ2-5
v_gene: TRBV20-1
abundance: few
CDR3nt: TGCAGTGCTAGGGTGGAGACCCAGTACTTC
CDR3aa: CSARVETQYF

d_gene: NA
j_gene: TRBJ1-1
v_gene: TRBV2
abundance: NA
CDR3nt: TGTGCCAGCAGAACCGACAGGAAGAACACTGAAGCTTTCTTT
CDR3aa: CASRTDRKNTEAFF

d_gene: NA
j_gene: TRBJ1-6
v_gene: TRBV2
abundance: few
CDR3nt: TGTGCCAGCAGTGTTCGGTCAGACAATTCACCCCTCCACTTT
CDR3aa: CASSVRSDNSPLHF

d_gene: NA
j_gene: TRBJ2-7
v_gene: TRBV18
abundance: NA
CDR3nt: TGTGCCAGCTCACCGTCTTCAGTCGCCGAGCAGTACTTC
CDR3aa: CASSPSSVAEQYF

d_gene: NA
j_gene: TRBJ2-3
v_gene: TRBV6-5
abundance: NA
CDR3nt: TGTGCCAGCAAAAAGGCGGGTAGCACAGATACGCAGTATTTT
CDR3aa: CASKKAGSTDTQYF

d_gene: NA
j_gene: TRBJ2-5
v_gene: TRBV29-1
abundance: few
CDR3nt: TGCGCCGCGACAGGTTTAACCCAAGAGACCCAGTACTTC
CDR3aa: CAATGLTQETQYF

d_gene: TRBD1
j_gene: TRBJ2-3
v_gene: TRBV7-6
abundance: NA
CDR3nt: TGTGCCAGCATGGACAGGGGAGTCACAGATACGCAGTATTTT
CDR3aa: CASMDRGVTDTQYF

d_gene: NA
j_gene: TRBJ2-1
v_gene: TRBV7-9
abundance: few
CDR3nt: TGTGCCAGCAGTCTCAACAATGAGCAGTTCTTC
CDR3aa: CASSLNNEQFF

d_gene: NA
j_gene: TRBJ2-7
v_gene: TRBV27
abundance: NA
CDR3nt: TGTGCCAGCAGTCGCGCGTATAGCTCCTACGAGCAGTACTTC
CDR3aa: CASSRAYSSYEQYF

d_gene: NA
j_gene: TRBJ1-4
v_gene: TRBV5-6
abundance: NA
CDR3nt: TGTGCCAGCAGCTTACGGGGTAACGAAAAACTGTTTTTT
CDR3aa: CASSLRGNEKLFF

d_gene: TRBD1
j_gene: TRBJ1-5
v_gene: TRBV29-1
abundance: NA
CDR3nt: TGCAGCGTTGAAGGCAGCGCGACAGGGAGGGAGGATCAGCCCCAGCATTTT
CDR3aa: CSVEGSATGREDQPQHF